A selection of T cell receptor beta chains follows, all from one sample in a study of shared clonotypes between healthy human individuals. TCRdb keeps only in-frame clones here, not all; method: immunoSEQ multiplex PCR. Here the sample spans about 1.5 million clones, 96% being singletons. Sequences were obtained from naive CD4+ T cells sorted from blood. Receptors originate from a man aged 30 to 45 in good health. Each CDR3 is given with its conserved first and last residue. Each record gives: clone size, J gene, D gene, V gene, CDR3 DNA, CDR3 protein. D genes are given only for firm matches. Size is stated for part of the rows, as once, few or many counts, or as a class when the clone is expanded.

abundance: .
j_gene: TRBJ2-5
d_gene: .
v_gene: TRBV19
CDR3nt: TGTGCCAGTAGTACGACGTGGACCAGGACCCAGTACTTC
CDR3aa: CASSTTWTRTQYF

abundance: .
j_gene: TRBJ2-1
d_gene: TRBD2
v_gene: TRBV11-3
CDR3nt: TGTGCCAGCAGCTTTAGTCGGGCGGGGGTAGGCAATGAGCAGTTCTTC
CDR3aa: CASSFSRAGVGNEQFF

abundance: .
j_gene: TRBJ1-5
d_gene: .
v_gene: TRBV6-1
CDR3nt: TGTGCCAGCAGTGAAGAAAAGGGTGTGAGCAATCAGCCCCAGCATTTT
CDR3aa: CASSEEKGVSNQPQHF

abundance: .
j_gene: TRBJ2-7
d_gene: .
v_gene: TRBV28
CDR3nt: TGTGCCAGCAGTTTGGGTAGACGCTACGAGCAGTACTTC
CDR3aa: CASSLGRRYEQYF

abundance: .
j_gene: TRBJ2-1
d_gene: TRBD2
v_gene: TRBV5-1
CDR3nt: TGCGCCAGCAGCTTCGATCGACTAGCGGGACTCTATGAGCAGTTCTTC
CDR3aa: CASSFDRLAGLYEQFF

abundance: .
j_gene: TRBJ1-5
d_gene: .
v_gene: TRBV2
CDR3nt: TGTGCCAGCAGTGACCGGATGAATCAGCCCCAGCATTTT
CDR3aa: CASSDRMNQPQHF

abundance: .
j_gene: TRBJ2-1
d_gene: TRBD2
v_gene: TRBV18
CDR3nt: TGTGCCAGCTCACCAATAGCGGGAGTGGGCAATGAGCAGTTCTTC
CDR3aa: CASSPIAGVGNEQFF

abundance: .
j_gene: TRBJ2-3
d_gene: .
v_gene: TRBV29-1
CDR3nt: TGCAGCGTTGATCCGCAGGGTACGCAGTATTTT
CDR3aa: CSVDPQGTQYF

abundance: .
j_gene: TRBJ1-2
d_gene: .
v_gene: TRBV15
CDR3nt: TGTGCCACCAGCAGCCGGGGATGGGGATTTGGCTACACCTTC
CDR3aa: CATSSRGWGFGYTF

abundance: .
j_gene: TRBJ2-7
d_gene: TRBD2
v_gene: TRBV5-5
CDR3nt: TGTGCCAGCAGCGCCTTTGGACTAGTTGCCGACGAGCAGTACTTC
CDR3aa: CASSAFGLVADEQYF

abundance: .
j_gene: TRBJ1-4
d_gene: .
v_gene: TRBV6-6
CDR3nt: TGTGCCAGCAGTTACTCTGTTGAGGACTCTAATGAAAAACTGTTTTTT
CDR3aa: CASSYSVEDSNEKLFF

abundance: once
j_gene: TRBJ1-1
d_gene: TRBD1
v_gene: TRBV29-1
CDR3nt: TGCAGCGTCGACAGGGGGCTACTCAGCACTGAAGCTTTCTTT
CDR3aa: CSVDRGLLSTEAFF

abundance: .
j_gene: TRBJ2-3
d_gene: .
v_gene: TRBV6-6
CDR3nt: TGTGCCAGCAGTTACTCCGGTGTTACGCAGTATTTT
CDR3aa: CASSYSGVTQYF

abundance: .
j_gene: TRBJ2-7
d_gene: .
v_gene: TRBV28
CDR3nt: TGTGCCAGCAGTTTAGGTGCAGGGTGGGAGTACGAGCAGTACTTC
CDR3aa: CASSLGAGWEYEQYF

abundance: .
j_gene: TRBJ1-5
d_gene: .
v_gene: TRBV6-5
CDR3nt: TGTGCCAGCAGTTACTCGGGGGCGAGCAATCAGCCCCAGCATTTT
CDR3aa: CASSYSGASNQPQHF

abundance: .
j_gene: TRBJ1-5
d_gene: TRBD1
v_gene: TRBV7-8
CDR3nt: TGTGCCAGCAGCTTAACGGGACAGGGTAATCAGCCCCAGCATTTT
CDR3aa: CASSLTGQGNQPQHF

abundance: .
j_gene: TRBJ2-2
d_gene: .
v_gene: TRBV7-3
CDR3nt: TGTGCCAGCAGCTTAAGCATAGCCGCCCGTAGCGGGGAGCTGTTTTTT
CDR3aa: CASSLSIAARSGELFF

abundance: .
j_gene: TRBJ2-7
d_gene: .
v_gene: TRBV6-5
CDR3nt: TGTGCCAGCAGTTATATTGATCGCTCCTACGAGCAGTACTTC
CDR3aa: CASSYIDRSYEQYF

abundance: .
j_gene: TRBJ2-1
d_gene: TRBD1
v_gene: TRBV28
CDR3nt: TGTGCCAGCAAATGGACAGGGGACTACAATGAGCAGTTCTTC
CDR3aa: CASKWTGDYNEQFF

abundance: .
j_gene: TRBJ2-1
d_gene: TRBD1
v_gene: TRBV27
CDR3nt: TGTGCCAGCAGTTCCTCGACAGGGCCGAATGAGCAGTTCTTC
CDR3aa: CASSSSTGPNEQFF

abundance: .
j_gene: TRBJ1-2
d_gene: .
v_gene: TRBV14
CDR3nt: TGTGCCAGCAGCCAAGCCGAAATCTATGGCTACACCTTC
CDR3aa: CASSQAEIYGYTF

abundance: .
j_gene: TRBJ2-7
d_gene: TRBD1
v_gene: TRBV4-1
CDR3nt: TGCGCCAGCAGCCACCTAGGACAGGGTTCCTACGAGCAGTACTTC
CDR3aa: CASSHLGQGSYEQYF

abundance: .
j_gene: TRBJ2-1
d_gene: TRBD2
v_gene: TRBV13
CDR3nt: TGTGCCAGCAGCCACCCACTGACACTAGCGGGTTCAAAGCGTGAGCAGTTCTTC
CDR3aa: CASSHPLTLAGSKREQFF

abundance: .
j_gene: TRBJ2-7
d_gene: TRBD1
v_gene: TRBV6-1
CDR3nt: TGTGCCAGCAGCCACAACAGGGGGCGCTTCTACGAGCAGTACTTC
CDR3aa: CASSHNRGRFYEQYF

abundance: .
j_gene: TRBJ2-3
d_gene: .
v_gene: TRBV9
CDR3nt: TGTGCCAGCAGCGTAGTCGCGGGCCGTAGCACAGATACGCAGTATTTT
CDR3aa: CASSVVAGRSTDTQYF

abundance: .
j_gene: TRBJ2-4
d_gene: TRBD2
v_gene: TRBV15
CDR3nt: TGTGCCACCAGCAGGGTACTAGCGGGAGGGCGTGGAAACATTCAGTACTTC
CDR3aa: CATSRVLAGGRGNIQYF

abundance: .
j_gene: TRBJ2-7
d_gene: TRBD1
v_gene: TRBV18
CDR3nt: TGTGCCAGCACGACAGGGGGCCTGGTCTACGAGCAGTACTTC
CDR3aa: CASTTGGLVYEQYF

abundance: .
j_gene: TRBJ1-4
d_gene: .
v_gene: TRBV9
CDR3nt: TGTGCCAGCAGCCGGACAGCAACTAATGAAAAACTGTTTTTT
CDR3aa: CASSRTATNEKLFF

abundance: .
j_gene: TRBJ2-5
d_gene: .
v_gene: TRBV10-1
CDR3nt: TGCGCCAGCAGTGAAAGCGGGCAAGAGACCCAGTACTTC
CDR3aa: CASSESGQETQYF

abundance: .
j_gene: TRBJ2-3
d_gene: .
v_gene: TRBV7-7
CDR3nt: TGTGCTAGCAGCTTAATGCCCGGGCTCGACCCAGATACGCAGTATTTT
CDR3aa: CASSLMPGLDPDTQYF

abundance: .
j_gene: TRBJ1-2
d_gene: TRBD1
v_gene: TRBV19
CDR3nt: TGTGCCAGTAGTATCGGGACAGGGGGAACTAACTATGGCTACACCTTC
CDR3aa: CASSIGTGGTNYGYTF

abundance: .
j_gene: TRBJ2-7
d_gene: .
v_gene: TRBV10-1
CDR3nt: TGCGCCAGCAGTGAGACCAGCTTTCCGTACGAGCAGTACTTC
CDR3aa: CASSETSFPYEQYF

abundance: .
j_gene: TRBJ2-7
d_gene: .
v_gene: TRBV18
CDR3nt: TGTGCCAGCTCACCAACCAACTACGAGCAGTACTTC
CDR3aa: CASSPTNYEQYF

abundance: few
j_gene: TRBJ1-1
d_gene: .
v_gene: TRBV5-1
CDR3nt: TGCGCCAGCAGCTTGGCTTCCATGAACACTGAAGCTTTCTTT
CDR3aa: CASSLASMNTEAFF

abundance: .
j_gene: TRBJ2-7
d_gene: TRBD2
v_gene: TRBV19
CDR3nt: TGTGCCAGTAGTCGAAAGCAAGCGGGAGCAGTGATCCACGAGCAGTACTTC
CDR3aa: CASSRKQAGAVIHEQYF

abundance: .
j_gene: TRBJ2-1
d_gene: .
v_gene: TRBV9
CDR3nt: TGTGCCAGCAGCCCACGCAGTGACAACAATGAGCAGTTCTTC
CDR3aa: CASSPRSDNNEQFF

abundance: .
j_gene: TRBJ2-7
d_gene: .
v_gene: TRBV28
CDR3nt: TGTGCCAGCGGCGACAGTGGGACCTCCGAGCAGTACTTC
CDR3aa: CASGDSGTSEQYF